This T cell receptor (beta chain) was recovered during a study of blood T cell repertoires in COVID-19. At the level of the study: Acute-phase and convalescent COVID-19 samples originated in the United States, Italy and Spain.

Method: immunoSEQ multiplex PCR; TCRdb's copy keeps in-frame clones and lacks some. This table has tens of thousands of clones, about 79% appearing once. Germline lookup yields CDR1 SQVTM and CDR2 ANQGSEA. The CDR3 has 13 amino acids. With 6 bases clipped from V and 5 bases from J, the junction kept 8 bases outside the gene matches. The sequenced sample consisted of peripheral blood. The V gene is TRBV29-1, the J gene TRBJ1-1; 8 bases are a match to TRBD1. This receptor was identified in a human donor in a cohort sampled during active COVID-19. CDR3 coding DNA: TGCAGCGTGGACGGACAGGGCCGGACTGAAGCTTTCTTT. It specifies CSVDGQGRTEAFF.